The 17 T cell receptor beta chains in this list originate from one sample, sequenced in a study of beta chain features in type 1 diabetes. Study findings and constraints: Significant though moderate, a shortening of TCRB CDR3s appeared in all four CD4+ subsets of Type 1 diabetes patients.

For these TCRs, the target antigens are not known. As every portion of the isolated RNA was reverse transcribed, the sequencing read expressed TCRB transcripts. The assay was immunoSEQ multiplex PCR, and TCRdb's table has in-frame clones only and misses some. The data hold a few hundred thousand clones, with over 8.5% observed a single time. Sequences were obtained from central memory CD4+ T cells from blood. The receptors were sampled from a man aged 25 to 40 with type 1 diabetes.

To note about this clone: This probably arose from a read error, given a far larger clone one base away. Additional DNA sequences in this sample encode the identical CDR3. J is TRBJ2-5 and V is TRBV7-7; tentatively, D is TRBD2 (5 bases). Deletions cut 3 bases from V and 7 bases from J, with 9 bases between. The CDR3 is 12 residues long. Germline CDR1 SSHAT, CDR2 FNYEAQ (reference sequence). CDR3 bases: TGTGCCAGCAGCTTTCCCCGGGGGACCCAGTACTTC. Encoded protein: CASSFPRGTQYF.

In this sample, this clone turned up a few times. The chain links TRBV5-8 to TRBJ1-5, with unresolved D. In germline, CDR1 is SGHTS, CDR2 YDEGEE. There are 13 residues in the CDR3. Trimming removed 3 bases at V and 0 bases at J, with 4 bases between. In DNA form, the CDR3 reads TGTGCCAGCAGCTGGGATAGCAATCAGCCCCAGCATTTT. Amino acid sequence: CASSWDSNQPQHF.

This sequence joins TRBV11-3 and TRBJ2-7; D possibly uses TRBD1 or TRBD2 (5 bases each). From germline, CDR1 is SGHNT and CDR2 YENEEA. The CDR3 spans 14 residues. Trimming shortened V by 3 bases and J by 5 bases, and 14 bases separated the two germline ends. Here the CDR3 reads CASSFAGTPNEQYF. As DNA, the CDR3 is TGTGCCAGCAGCTTCGCCGGGACGCCAAACGAGCAGTACTTC.

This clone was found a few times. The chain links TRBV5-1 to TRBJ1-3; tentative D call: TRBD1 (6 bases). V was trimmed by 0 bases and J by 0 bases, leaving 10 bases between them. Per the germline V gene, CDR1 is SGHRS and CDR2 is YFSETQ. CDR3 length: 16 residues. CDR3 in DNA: TGCGCCAGCAGCTTGGTGACGACAGGCTCTGGAAACACCATATATTTT. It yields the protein CASSLVTTGSGNTIYF.

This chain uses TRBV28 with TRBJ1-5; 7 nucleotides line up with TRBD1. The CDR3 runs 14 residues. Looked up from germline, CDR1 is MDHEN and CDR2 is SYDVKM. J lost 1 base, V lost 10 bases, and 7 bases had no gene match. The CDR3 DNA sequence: TGTGCCATCACGGGACAGCGCAGCAATCAGCCCCAGCATTTT. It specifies CAITGQRSNQPQHF. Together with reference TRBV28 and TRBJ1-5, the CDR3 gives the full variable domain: DVKVTQSSRYLVKRTGEKVFLECVQDMDHENMFWYRQDPGLGLRLIYFSYDVKMKEKGDIPEGYSVSREKKERFSLILESASTNQTSMYLCAITGQRSNQPQHFGDGTRLSIL.

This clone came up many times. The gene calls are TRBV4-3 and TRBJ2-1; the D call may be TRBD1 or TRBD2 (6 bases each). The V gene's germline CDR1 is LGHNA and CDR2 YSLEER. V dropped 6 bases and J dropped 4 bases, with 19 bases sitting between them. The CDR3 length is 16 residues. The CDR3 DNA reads TGCGCCAGCAGTTGGGGTTTGGGGGGCCAATACAATGAGCAGTTCTTC. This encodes CASSWGLGGQYNEQFF.

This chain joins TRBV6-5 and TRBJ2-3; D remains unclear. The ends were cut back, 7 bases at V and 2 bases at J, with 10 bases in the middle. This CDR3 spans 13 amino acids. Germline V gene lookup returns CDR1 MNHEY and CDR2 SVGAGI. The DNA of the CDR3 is TGTGCCAGCACTGTGGGAAACACAGATACGCAGTATTTT. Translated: CASTVGNTDTQYF.

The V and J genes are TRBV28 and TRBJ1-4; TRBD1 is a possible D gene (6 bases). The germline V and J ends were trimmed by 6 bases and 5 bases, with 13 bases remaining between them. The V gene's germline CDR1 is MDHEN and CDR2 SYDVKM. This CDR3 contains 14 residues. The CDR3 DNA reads TGTGCCAGCAGGCGAGACACAGGGAATGAAAAACTGTTTTTT. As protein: CASRRDTGNEKLFF.

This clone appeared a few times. The CDR3 protein is CAWSVLRRGSGTDTQYF. The CDR3 DNA reads as TGTGCCTGGAGTGTACTTAGGCGGGGGTCTGGCACAGATACGCAGTATTTT. The V and J genes are TRBV30 and TRBJ2-3; 7 positions agree with TRBD2. Per the germline V gene, CDR1 is GTSNPN and CDR2 is SVGIG (reference sequence). Unmatched junction bases numbered 10, after V lost 0 bases and J lost 1 base. The CDR3 is made up of 17 amino acids.

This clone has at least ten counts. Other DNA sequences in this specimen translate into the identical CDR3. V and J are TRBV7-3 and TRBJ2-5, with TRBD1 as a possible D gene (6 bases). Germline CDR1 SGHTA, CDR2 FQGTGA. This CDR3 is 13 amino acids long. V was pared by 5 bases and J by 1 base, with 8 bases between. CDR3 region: CASSPTGQETQYF. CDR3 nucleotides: TGTGCCAGCAGCCCGACAGGCCAAGAGACCCAGTACTTC.

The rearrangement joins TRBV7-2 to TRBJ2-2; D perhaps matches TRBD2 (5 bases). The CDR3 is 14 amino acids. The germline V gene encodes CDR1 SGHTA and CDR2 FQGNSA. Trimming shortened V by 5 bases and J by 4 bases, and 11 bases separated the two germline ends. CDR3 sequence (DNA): TGTGCCAGCAGCCAAAACGGAGGCACCGGGGAGCTGTTTTTT. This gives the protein CASSQNGGTGELFF. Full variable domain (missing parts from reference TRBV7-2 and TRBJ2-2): GAGVSQSPSNKVTEKGKDVELRCDPISGHTALYWYRQSLGQGLEFLIYFQGNSAPDKSGLPSDRFSAERTGGSVSTLTIQRTQQEDSAVYLCASSQNGGTGELFFGEGSRLTVL.

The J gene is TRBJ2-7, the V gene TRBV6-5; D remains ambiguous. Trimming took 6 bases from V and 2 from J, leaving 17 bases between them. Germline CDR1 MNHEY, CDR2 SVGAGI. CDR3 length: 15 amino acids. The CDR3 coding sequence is TGTGCCAGCAGGACGCGGCCGGAGAGCGCCTACGAGCAGTACTTC. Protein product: CASRTRPESAYEQYF.

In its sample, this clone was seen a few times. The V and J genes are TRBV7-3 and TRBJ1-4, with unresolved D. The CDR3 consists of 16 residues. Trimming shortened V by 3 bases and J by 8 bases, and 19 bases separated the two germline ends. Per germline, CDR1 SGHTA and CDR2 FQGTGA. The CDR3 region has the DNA TGTGCCAGCAGCTTCGACCCCAAACTTCGGCGGGAAAAACTGTTTTTT. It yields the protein CASSFDPKLRREKLFF.

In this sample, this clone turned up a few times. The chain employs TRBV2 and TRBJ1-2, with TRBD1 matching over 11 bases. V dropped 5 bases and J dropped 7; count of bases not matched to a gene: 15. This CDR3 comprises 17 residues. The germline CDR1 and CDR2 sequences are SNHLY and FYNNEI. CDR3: CASSSKTPGQGVGGYTF. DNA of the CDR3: TGTGCCAGCAGTTCCAAGACCCCGGGACAGGGGGTCGGTGGCTACACCTTC.

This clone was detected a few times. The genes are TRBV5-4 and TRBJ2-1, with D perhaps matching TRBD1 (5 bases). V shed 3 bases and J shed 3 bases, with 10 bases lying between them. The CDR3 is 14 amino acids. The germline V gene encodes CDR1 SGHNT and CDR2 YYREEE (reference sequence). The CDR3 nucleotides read TGTGCCAGCAGCTACAGGACGGGCTACAATGAGCAGTTCTTC. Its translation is CASSYRTGYNEQFF.

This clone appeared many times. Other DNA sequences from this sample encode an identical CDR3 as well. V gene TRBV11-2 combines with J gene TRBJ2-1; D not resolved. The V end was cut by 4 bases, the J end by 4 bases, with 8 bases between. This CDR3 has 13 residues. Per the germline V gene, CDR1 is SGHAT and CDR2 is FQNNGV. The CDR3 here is CASSSVGYNEQFF. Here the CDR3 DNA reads TGTGCCAGCAGCTCCGTGGGGTACAATGAGCAGTTCTTC.

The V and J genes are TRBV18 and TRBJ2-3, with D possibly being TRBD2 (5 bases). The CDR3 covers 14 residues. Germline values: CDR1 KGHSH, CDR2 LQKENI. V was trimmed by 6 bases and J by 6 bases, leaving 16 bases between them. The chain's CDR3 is CASSQEAAGDTQYF. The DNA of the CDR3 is TGTGCCAGCTCCCAGGAAGCCGCGGGTGATACGCAGTATTTT.